A selection of T cell receptor beta chains follows, all from one sample in a study of T cells after yellow fever vaccination. TCRdb analysed the 5' RACE reads with MiXCR anew, one entry per CDR3 protein. The sample consists of under 500,000 distinct CDR3 sequences, around 19% of them appearing once. Sequencing was performed on PBMCs, taken before the yellow fever booster vaccination. The receptors shown here come from a young man who received the YFV17D yellow fever vaccine. Both conserved end residues are part of each CDR3. A D gene is named only where the DNA matches it firmly. Clone sizes are given selectively: once, few, many, or a class where the clone is expanded.

abundance: NA
v_gene: TRBV10-1
d_gene: NA
j_gene: TRBJ2-3
len: 13
CDR3nt: TGCGCCAGCGGGGCAGCGAGCACAGATACGCGGTATTTT
CDR3aa: CASGAASTDTRYF

abundance: NA
v_gene: TRBV7-2
d_gene: NA
j_gene: TRBJ1-5
len: 15
CDR3nt: TGTGCCAGCAGCCATAGTCGTGGGGGCAATCAGCCCCAGCATTTT
CDR3aa: CASSHSRGGNQPQHF

abundance: few
v_gene: TRBV5-4
d_gene: TRBD1
j_gene: TRBJ2-2
len: 15
CDR3nt: TGTGCCAGCAGCTGGGACAGGTCGTACACCGGGGAGCTGTTTTTT
CDR3aa: CASSWDRSYTGELFF

abundance: NA
v_gene: TRBV6-5
d_gene: NA
j_gene: TRBJ1-4
len: 11
CDR3nt: TGTGCCAGCAGACTGGGGGAAAAACTGTTTTTT
CDR3aa: CASRLGEKLFF

abundance: few
v_gene: TRBV6-5
d_gene: TRBD1
j_gene: TRBJ1-6
len: 14
CDR3nt: TGTGCCAGCGGTCCTCGGGCAGGGGGTTCACCCCTCCACTTT
CDR3aa: CASGPRAGGSPLHF

abundance: NA
v_gene: TRBV7-2
d_gene: TRBD2
j_gene: TRBJ2-2
len: 15
CDR3nt: TGTGCCAGCAGCTTCAAGCGGGGGAACACCGGGGAGCTGTTTTTT
CDR3aa: CASSFKRGNTGELFF

abundance: NA
v_gene: TRBV20-1
d_gene: NA
j_gene: TRBJ1-3
len: 14
CDR3nt: TGCAGTGCTAGAGAGCGGGGTGGATCGGACACCATATATTTT
CDR3aa: CSARERGGSDTIYF

abundance: few
v_gene: TRBV7-6
d_gene: TRBD2
j_gene: TRBJ2-2
len: 16
CDR3nt: TGTGCCAGCAGCGCTAGCGGGGGCCAGAACACCGGGGAGCTGTTTTTT
CDR3aa: CASSASGGQNTGELFF

abundance: few
v_gene: TRBV6-1
d_gene: NA
j_gene: TRBJ2-3
len: 15
CDR3nt: TGTGCCAGCAGCGACCTAAGGAACAGGGCCGATACGCAGTATTTT
CDR3aa: CASSDLRNRADTQYF

abundance: NA
v_gene: TRBV20-1
d_gene: NA
j_gene: TRBJ1-2
len: 13
CDR3nt: TGCAGTGCTATATCGAGCTGGTTCTCTGGCTACACCTTC
CDR3aa: CSAISSWFSGYTF

abundance: NA
v_gene: TRBV7-9
d_gene: TRBD1
j_gene: TRBJ1-5
len: 15
CDR3nt: TGTGCCAGCAGCTTTACAGGGGGCCCGGATCAGCCCCAGCATTTT
CDR3aa: CASSFTGGPDQPQHF

abundance: NA
v_gene: TRBV6-6
d_gene: TRBD2
j_gene: TRBJ2-7
len: 17
CDR3nt: TGTGCCAGCAGTTACCGGCGGGGGGGCGTTACCTCCTACGAGCAGTACTTC
CDR3aa: CASSYRRGGVTSYEQYF

abundance: NA
v_gene: TRBV7-6
d_gene: NA
j_gene: TRBJ1-6
len: 15
CDR3nt: TGTGCCAGCAGCTTAGCGCGGGGGGATAATTCACCCCTCCACTTT
CDR3aa: CASSLARGDNSPLHF

abundance: NA
v_gene: TRBV5-6
d_gene: TRBD1
j_gene: TRBJ2-2
len: 15
CDR3nt: TGTGCCAGCAACACGGGACAGTGGGGCACCGGGGAGCTGTTTTTT
CDR3aa: CASNTGQWGTGELFF

abundance: few
v_gene: TRBV5-5
d_gene: TRBD1
j_gene: TRBJ2-1
len: 16
CDR3nt: TGTGCCAGCAGCCCCGGGACAGGGGGCATCTACAATGAGCAGTTCTTC
CDR3aa: CASSPGTGGIYNEQFF

abundance: NA
v_gene: TRBV4-3
d_gene: NA
j_gene: TRBJ2-7
len: 13
CDR3nt: TGCGCCAGCAGCCATGGCCGCGGCTACGAGCAGTACTTC
CDR3aa: CASSHGRGYEQYF

abundance: few
v_gene: TRBV7-3
d_gene: NA
j_gene: TRBJ2-3
len: 15
CDR3nt: TGTGCCAGCAGCTCGATAGGGGGATCGGTAGATACGCAGTATTTT
CDR3aa: CASSSIGGSVDTQYF

abundance: NA
v_gene: TRBV12-3/TRBV12-4
d_gene: NA
j_gene: TRBJ1-5
len: 13
CDR3nt: TGTGCCAGCAGTTTAAAGCCGAATCAGCCCCAGCATTTT
CDR3aa: CASSLKPNQPQHF

abundance: NA
v_gene: TRBV19
d_gene: TRBD1
j_gene: TRBJ2-7
len: 13
CDR3nt: TGTGCCAGCCAGGGACAGGGGGTCGACGAGCAGTACTTC
CDR3aa: CASQGQGVDEQYF

abundance: many
v_gene: TRBV7-2
d_gene: TRBD1
j_gene: TRBJ1-5
len: 14
CDR3nt: TGTGCCAGCAGCTCTAGACAGGGTAATCAGCCCCAGCATTTT
CDR3aa: CASSSRQGNQPQHF

abundance: few
v_gene: TRBV7-6
d_gene: TRBD2
j_gene: TRBJ2-3
len: 17
CDR3nt: TGTGCCAGCAGCTTAGGAGCTGGGGGGGGATACACAGATACGCAGTATTTT
CDR3aa: CASSLGAGGGYTDTQYF

abundance: NA
v_gene: TRBV27
d_gene: NA
j_gene: TRBJ2-5
len: 16
CDR3nt: TGTGCCAGCAGTTTCAGAGACGGGGGCCGGGTAGAGACCCAGTACTTC
CDR3aa: CASSFRDGGRVETQYF

abundance: few
v_gene: TRBV20-1
d_gene: NA
j_gene: TRBJ2-4
len: 13
CDR3nt: TGCAGTGCTAATCTAGCGGCCAAAAACATTCAGTACTTC
CDR3aa: CSANLAAKNIQYF

abundance: few
v_gene: TRBV20-1
d_gene: TRBD1
j_gene: TRBJ1-1
len: 15
CDR3nt: TGCAGTGCTAATAGACAGGGGGCGCACTGGACTGAAGCTTTCTTT
CDR3aa: CSANRQGAHWTEAFF

abundance: NA
v_gene: TRBV5-1
d_gene: TRBD1
j_gene: TRBJ2-2
len: 15
CDR3nt: TGCGCCAGCAGCTTGATGGGACAGGGAACCGGGGAGCTGTTTTTT
CDR3aa: CASSLMGQGTGELFF

abundance: few
v_gene: TRBV5-1
d_gene: NA
j_gene: TRBJ2-2
len: 12
CDR3nt: TGCGCCAGCAGCTGGCTCACCGGGGAGCTGTTTTTT
CDR3aa: CASSWLTGELFF

abundance: few
v_gene: TRBV7-9
d_gene: NA
j_gene: TRBJ2-2
len: 16
CDR3nt: TGTGCCAGCAGCAGGGACCGAACCACGAACACCGGGGAGCTGTTTTTT
CDR3aa: CASSRDRTTNTGELFF

abundance: once
v_gene: TRBV5-1
d_gene: NA
j_gene: TRBJ2-1
len: 14
CDR3nt: TGCGCCAGCAGCTTGGATGGGGAATACAATGAGCAGTTCTTC
CDR3aa: CASSLDGEYNEQFF

abundance: NA
v_gene: TRBV5-1
d_gene: NA
j_gene: TRBJ1-2
len: 15
CDR3nt: TGCGCCAGCAGCTCATACGGACGCAATAACTATGGCTACACCTTC
CDR3aa: CASSSYGRNNYGYTF

abundance: few
v_gene: TRBV2
d_gene: NA
j_gene: TRBJ2-5
len: 12
CDR3nt: TGTGCCAGCCGGAACGACCTGGAGACCCAGTACTTC
CDR3aa: CASRNDLETQYF

abundance: few
v_gene: TRBV7-2
d_gene: NA
j_gene: TRBJ1-1
len: 14
CDR3nt: TGTGCCAGCAGCTTATCCCTGGCCAACACTGAAGCTTTCTTT
CDR3aa: CASSLSLANTEAFF

abundance: NA
v_gene: TRBV12-3/TRBV12-4
d_gene: NA
j_gene: TRBJ2-7
len: 14
CDR3nt: TGTGCCAGCAGTTTTAGGCCAGAGAGGTACGAGCAGTACTTC
CDR3aa: CASSFRPERYEQYF

abundance: NA
v_gene: TRBV15
d_gene: TRBD2
j_gene: TRBJ2-3
len: 16
CDR3nt: TGTGCCACCAGCAGATGGAGCGGGGGGCGCACAGATACGCAGTATTTT
CDR3aa: CATSRWSGGRTDTQYF

abundance: many
v_gene: TRBV29-1
d_gene: NA
j_gene: TRBJ2-2
len: 13
CDR3nt: TGCAGCGTCCTGACCCCGAACACCGGGGAGCTGTTTTTT
CDR3aa: CSVLTPNTGELFF

abundance: NA
v_gene: TRBV4-3
d_gene: NA
j_gene: TRBJ2-6
len: 15
CDR3nt: TGCGCCAGCAGCCTCCTCGCTCTGGGGGCCAACGTCCTGACTTTC
CDR3aa: CASSLLALGANVLTF

abundance: NA
v_gene: TRBV6-5
d_gene: NA
j_gene: TRBJ1-2
len: 14
CDR3nt: TGTGCCAGCACTTCAAGCCCGGACGCCCGGGGCTACACCTTC
CDR3aa: CASTSSPDARGYTF

abundance: few
v_gene: TRBV12-3/TRBV12-4
d_gene: NA
j_gene: TRBJ1-3
len: 14
CDR3nt: TGTGCCACCACTCCGACTGTCTCTGGAAACACCATATATTTT
CDR3aa: CATTPTVSGNTIYF

abundance: many
v_gene: TRBV11-2
d_gene: NA
j_gene: TRBJ2-2
len: 14
CDR3nt: TGTGCCAGCAGCAAAGGGGTGAACACCGGGGAGCTGTTTTTT
CDR3aa: CASSKGVNTGELFF

abundance: many
v_gene: TRBV4-3
d_gene: NA
j_gene: TRBJ2-3
len: 15
CDR3nt: TGCGCCAGCAGCCAAGTTACAGGCCGCACAGATACGCAGTATTTT
CDR3aa: CASSQVTGRTDTQYF

abundance: many
v_gene: TRBV7-2
d_gene: NA
j_gene: TRBJ1-5
len: 16
CDR3nt: TGTGCCAGCAGCCTGGTAGCCGGGCCCGCGGGGCAGCCCCAGCATTTT
CDR3aa: CASSLVAGPAGQPQHF

abundance: NA
v_gene: TRBV6-5
d_gene: TRBD1
j_gene: TRBJ2-6
len: 18
CDR3nt: TGTGCCAGCAGTTACTCTACCCCGACAGGGCCTGGGGCCAACGTCCTGACTTTC
CDR3aa: CASSYSTPTGPGANVLTF

abundance: many
v_gene: TRBV9
d_gene: NA
j_gene: TRBJ2-1
len: 12
CDR3nt: TGTGCCAGCAGCACGGGGGGCCATGAGCAGTTCTTC
CDR3aa: CASSTGGHEQFF

abundance: NA
v_gene: TRBV28
d_gene: NA
j_gene: TRBJ1-5
len: 14
CDR3nt: TGTGCCAGCAGTTCGCCTGGCGGCAATCAGCCCCAGCATTTT
CDR3aa: CASSSPGGNQPQHF

abundance: NA
v_gene: TRBV4-2
d_gene: NA
j_gene: TRBJ1-2
len: 16
CDR3nt: TGTGCCAGCAGCCAAGATCGGACCCTCAATAACTATGGCTACACCTTC
CDR3aa: CASSQDRTLNNYGYTF

abundance: many
v_gene: TRBV7-6
d_gene: NA
j_gene: TRBJ2-3
len: 16
CDR3nt: TGTGCCAGCAGCACCCGAGACGGGGGTTACCCAGATACGCAGTATTTT
CDR3aa: CASSTRDGGYPDTQYF

abundance: few
v_gene: TRBV28
d_gene: NA
j_gene: TRBJ2-6
len: 15
CDR3nt: TGTGCCATCGGTCTGGGGGCCTCTGGGGCCAACGTCCTGACTTTC
CDR3aa: CAIGLGASGANVLTF

abundance: NA
v_gene: TRBV20-1
d_gene: TRBD1
j_gene: TRBJ1-1
len: 14
CDR3nt: TGCAGTGCCCCGGGACAGCCATTGAACACTGAAGCTTTCTTT
CDR3aa: CSAPGQPLNTEAFF

abundance: NA
v_gene: TRBV20-1
d_gene: NA
j_gene: TRBJ2-3
len: 14
CDR3nt: TGCAGTGCTAGATCCGGGACAAGCACAGATACGCAGTATTTT
CDR3aa: CSARSGTSTDTQYF